The T cell receptor beta chain described here comes from a study of T cell changes during pregnancy in multiple sclerosis. CDR3 length: 13 residues. With 2 bases removed from V and 0 bases from J, the gap between germline ends came to 4 bases. Germline loops: CDR1 SNHLY, CDR2 FYNNEI. The table came from immunoSEQ multiplex PCR; TCRdb's copy has only in-frame clones and leaves some out. The table has more than 45,000 clones, approximately 93% seen once. The TCR sequence derives from a female donor with multiple sclerosis, enrolled in a pregnancy study. This chain joins TRBV2 and TRBJ1-1; D is unresolved. The source was CD8+ T cells from peripheral blood mononuclear cells, collected in the second trimester of pregnancy. The CDR3 sequence is CASSETVNTEAFF. The CDR3 coding sequence is TGTGCCAGCAGTGAAACGGTGAACACTGAAGCTTTCTTT.